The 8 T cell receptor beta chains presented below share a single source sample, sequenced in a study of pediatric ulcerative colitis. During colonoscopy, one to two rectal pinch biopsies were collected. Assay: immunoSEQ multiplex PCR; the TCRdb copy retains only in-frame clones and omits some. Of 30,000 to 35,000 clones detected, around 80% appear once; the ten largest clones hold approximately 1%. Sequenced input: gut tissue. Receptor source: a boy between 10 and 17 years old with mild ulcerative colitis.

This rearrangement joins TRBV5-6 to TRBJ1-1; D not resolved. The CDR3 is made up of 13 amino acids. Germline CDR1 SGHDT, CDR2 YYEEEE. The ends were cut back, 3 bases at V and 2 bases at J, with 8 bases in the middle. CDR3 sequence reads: CASSWDLNTEAFF. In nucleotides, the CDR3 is TGTGCCAGCAGCTGGGATCTAAACACTGAAGCTTTCTTT.

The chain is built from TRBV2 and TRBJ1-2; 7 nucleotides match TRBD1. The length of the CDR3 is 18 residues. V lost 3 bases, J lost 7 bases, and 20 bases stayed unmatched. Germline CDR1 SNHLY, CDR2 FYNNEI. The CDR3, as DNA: TGTGCCAGCAGTGAGAGGTCCCTCCTAAGTAGGGGGCTTCGTGGCTACACCTTC. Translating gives CASSERSLLSRGLRGYTF. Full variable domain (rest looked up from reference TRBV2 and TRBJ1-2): EPEVTQTPSHQVTQMGQEVILRCVPISNHLYFYWYRQILGQKVEFLVSFYNNEISEKSEIFDDQFSVERPDGSNFTLKIRSTKLEDSAMYFCASSERSLLSRGLRGYTFGSGTRLTVV.

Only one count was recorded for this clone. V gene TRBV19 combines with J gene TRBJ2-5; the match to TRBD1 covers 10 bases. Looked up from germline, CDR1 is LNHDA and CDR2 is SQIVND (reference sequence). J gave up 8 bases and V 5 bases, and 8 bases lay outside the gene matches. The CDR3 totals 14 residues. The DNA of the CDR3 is TGTGCCAGTAGTCCTTGGGACAGGGGAGAAACCCAGTACTTC. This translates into CASSPWDRGETQYF. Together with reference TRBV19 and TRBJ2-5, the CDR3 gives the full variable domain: DGGITQSPKYLFRKEGQNVTLSCEQNLNHDAMYWYRQDPGQGLRLIYYSQIVNDFQKGDIAEGYSVSREKKESFPLTVTSAQKNPTAFYLCASSPWDRGETQYFGPGTRLLVL.

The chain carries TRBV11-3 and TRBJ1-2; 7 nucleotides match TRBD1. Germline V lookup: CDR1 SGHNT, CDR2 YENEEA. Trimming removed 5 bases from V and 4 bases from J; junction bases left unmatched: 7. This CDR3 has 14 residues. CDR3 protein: CASSPPGQLYGYTF. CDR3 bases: TGTGCCAGCAGCCCTCCGGGACAGCTCTATGGCTACACCTTC.

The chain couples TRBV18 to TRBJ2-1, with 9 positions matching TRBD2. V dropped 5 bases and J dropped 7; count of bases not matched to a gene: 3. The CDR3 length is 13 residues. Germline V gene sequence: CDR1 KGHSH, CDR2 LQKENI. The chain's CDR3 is CASSSGGFNEQFF. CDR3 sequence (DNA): TGTGCCAGCTCAAGCGGGGGGTTTAATGAGCAGTTCTTC.

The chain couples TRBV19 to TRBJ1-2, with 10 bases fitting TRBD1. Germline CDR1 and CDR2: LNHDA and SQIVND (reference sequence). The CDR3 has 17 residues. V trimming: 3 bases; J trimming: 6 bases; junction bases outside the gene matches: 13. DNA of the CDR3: TGTGCCAGTAGTATTTCGGGACAGGGGATTTCCGAAAATGGCTACACCTTC. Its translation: CASSISGQGISENGYTF.

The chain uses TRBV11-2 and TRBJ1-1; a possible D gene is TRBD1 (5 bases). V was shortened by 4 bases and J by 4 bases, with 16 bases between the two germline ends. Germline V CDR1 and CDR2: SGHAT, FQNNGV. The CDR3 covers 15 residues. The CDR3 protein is CASSSIQGGITEAFF. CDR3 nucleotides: TGTGCCAGCAGCTCAATTCAGGGAGGGATCACTGAAGCTTTCTTT. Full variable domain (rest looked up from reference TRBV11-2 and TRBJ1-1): EAGVAQSPRYKIIEKRQSVAFWCNPISGHATLYWYQQILGQGPKLLIQFQNNGVVDDSQLPKDRFSAERLKGVDSTLKIQPAKLEDSAVYLCASSSIQGGITEAFFGQGTRLTVV.

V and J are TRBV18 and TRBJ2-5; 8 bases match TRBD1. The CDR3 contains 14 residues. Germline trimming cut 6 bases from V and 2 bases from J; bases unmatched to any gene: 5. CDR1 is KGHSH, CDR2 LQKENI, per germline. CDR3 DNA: TGTGCCAGCTCCCGACAGGGGATACAAGAGACCCAGTACTTC. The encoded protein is CASSRQGIQETQYF.